This T cell receptor beta chain was observed in a study of blood T cell repertoires in COVID-19. Original methodology: Estimates of nucleated cell counts were drawn from the amplification of reference gene primers. The repertoire was sequenced with immunoSEQ multiplex PCR; TCRdb's copy has only in-frame clones and lacks some. V and J calls and clone size come straight from that table; D and trimming were deduced from the DNA. Of about 300,000 clones in the sample, 80% to 90% are singletons; the top ten hold roughly 10%. The CDR3 extends over 16 amino acids. V lost 0 bases, J lost 7 bases, and 4 bases stayed unmatched. Germline-derived CDR1 and CDR2 are SGHRS and YFSETQ.

The sequencing sample was made of PBMCs or T cells enriched from blood (not recorded which). This sequence was found in a woman between 18 and 29 years old who had recovered from COVID-19. V and J are TRBV5-1 and TRBJ1-6, with 10 nucleotides matching TRBD1. CDR3 amino acids: CASSLGVTGGNSPLHF. The CDR3 nucleotides are TGCGCCAGCAGCTTGGGCGTGACAGGGGGCAATTCACCCCTCCACTTT.